These 10 T cell receptor beta chains originate from one sample sequenced in a study of STAT3 mutations in large granular lymphocyte leukemia (dated by TCRdb to between 2018 and 2021). Study-wide findings and limitations: All T-LGLL patients had at least one immunodominant TCRbeta clonotype, and roughly half had multiple immunodominant subclonotypes.

Library method: the immunoSEQ multiplex PCR assay. The immuneACCESS repertoire file appears here via TCRdb, limited to in-frame rearrangements. These files lack a portion of the clones; in checked studies, under half of the deficit traces to unresolved V genes, and the cause of the others is not known. The sample data list tens of thousands of clones, and about 81% of these were observed just once. Approximately 0.39% of the sample is in the top ten clones. These receptors lack a known antigen. The sequencing input was PBMCs. Receptor source: a human donor with T large granular lymphocyte leukemia. Some clones in this sample may be carry-over from other donors' samples.

The gene calls are TRBV5-6 and TRBJ2-3, with 7 bases lining up with TRBD1. The CDR3 sequence is 16 residues long. The V segment lost 1 base and the J segment 0 bases; nucleotides outside the gene matches: 5. The germline V gene encodes CDR1 SGHDT and CDR2 YYEEEE. The CDR3 region is CASSLNRGISTDTQYF. DNA of the CDR3: TGTGCCAGCAGCTTGAACAGGGGAATTAGCACAGATACGCAGTATTTT. Full variable domain (outside the CDR3, taken from reference TRBV5-6 and TRBJ2-3): DAGVTQSPTHLIKTRGQQVTLRCSPKSGHDTVSWYQQALGQGPQFIFQYYEEEERQRGNFPDRFSGHQFPNYSSELNVNALLLGDSALYLCASSLNRGISTDTQYFGPGTRLTVL.

V usage is TRBV11-2 and J usage is TRBJ1-2; 7 nucleotides align to TRBD1. J gave up 4 bases and V 5 bases, and 7 bases lay outside the gene matches. This CDR3 spans 14 amino acids. Germline assignment: CDR1 SGHAT and CDR2 FQNNGV. The CDR3 DNA is TGTGCCAGCAGCCCGCGGACAGGCGCCTATGGCTACACCTTC. Its protein product is CASSPRTGAYGYTF.

The J gene is TRBJ2-2, the V gene TRBV11-2; unclear D gene. The germline V gene encodes CDR1 SGHAT and CDR2 FQNNGV. V was shortened by 5 bases and J by 8 bases, with 12 bases between the two germline ends. This CDR3 region has 13 residues. The DNA for the CDR3 is TGTGCCAGCAGCCCCCGTTACCGGGGGGAGCTGTTTTTT. Its translation: CASSPRYRGELFF.

The J gene is TRBJ2-7, the V gene TRBV6-1; D could derive from TRBD1 or TRBD2 (5 bases each). Trimming took 3 bases from V and 6 from J, leaving 6 bases between them. The CDR3 consists of 11 residues. Germline loops: CDR1 MNHNS, CDR2 SASEGT. CDR3 nucleotide sequence: TGTGCCAGCAGTGAGGGGACCGAGCAGTACTTC. Translated: CASSEGTEQYF.

The chain is built from TRBV15 and TRBJ1-4; 9 bases fit TRBD1. The CDR3 length is 15 residues. Germline CDR1 reads LNHNV; CDR2 reads YYDKDF (reference sequence). Trimming at V came to 1 base and at J to 7 bases, leaving 4 bases not matched to a gene. The DNA for the CDR3 is TGTGCCACCAGCAGAGTGACAGGGGGTGGTGAAAAACTGTTTTTT. Encoded protein: CATSRVTGGGEKLFF.

The chain couples TRBV11-2 to TRBJ1-5, with TRBD1 matching 8 bases. The CDR3 length is 13 residues. The germline gives CDR1 SGHAT, CDR2 FQNNGV. Unmatched junction bases numbered 4, after V lost 5 bases and J lost 7 bases. CDR3 protein: CASSQGAGQPQHF. DNA for the CDR3: TGTGCCAGCAGCCAGGGGGCGGGACAGCCCCAGCATTTT. The variable domain in full, with the rest retrieved from reference TRBV11-2 and TRBJ1-5, is EAGVAQSPRYKIIEKRQSVAFWCNPISGHATLYWYQQILGQGPKLLIQFQNNGVVDDSQLPKDRFSAERLKGVDSTLKIQPAKLEDSAVYLCASSQGAGQPQHFGDGTRLSIL.

This clone was seen once. The chain combines TRBV5-5 with TRBJ2-7; D may correspond to TRBD1 or TRBD2 (7 bases each). Deletions cut 4 bases from V and 0 bases from J, with 17 bases between. Germline V CDR1 and CDR2: SGHKS, YYEKEE (reference sequence). The CDR3 is 16 residues long. CDR3 sequence (DNA): TGTGCCAGCAGCGGGGAGGGGACAGCATTCTCCTACGAGCAGTACGTC. Translated: CASSGEGTAFSYEQYV.

V is TRBV19 and J is TRBJ2-7; no clear D. V lost 9 bases and J lost 5, with 23 bases in between. The CDR3 has 15 amino acids. Germline V gene data show CDR1 as LNHDA and CDR2 as SQIVND (reference sequence). CDR3 in DNA: TGTGCCAGAAAATGCTGGGGAAAGGGTAAGGACGAGCAGTACTTC. The encoded protein is CARKCWGKGKDEQYF. Combining the CDR3 with reference TRBV19 and TRBJ2-7 gives the whole variable domain DGGITQSPKYLFRKEGQNVTLSCEQNLNHDAMYWYRQDPGQGLRLIYYSQIVNDFQKGDIAEGYSVSREKKESFPLTVTSAQKNPTAFYLCARKCWGKGKDEQYFGPGTRLTVT.

This clone was seen only once. The CDR3 spells CASTPVGQGDSPLHF. The CDR3, as DNA: TGTGCCAGCACCCCCGTGGGACAGGGAGATTCACCCCTCCACTTT. The chain couples TRBV27 to TRBJ1-6; 9 bases align to TRBD1. Looked up from germline, CDR1 is MNHEY and CDR2 is SMNVEV (reference sequence). This CDR3 is built from 15 residues. V lost 7 bases and J lost 8; bases outside the gene matches: 9.

The chain employs TRBV28 and TRBJ1-5, with D hard to call. Germline CDR1 MDHEN, CDR2 SYDVKM. Trimming cost V 7 bases and J 3 bases, with 10 bases left between them. There are 13 residues in the CDR3. CDR3 sequence: CASNLVTNQPQHF. The CDR3 DNA reads TGTGCCAGCAACTTGGTTACCAATCAGCCCCAGCATTTT. Complete variable domain (other parts from reference TRBV28 and TRBJ1-5): DVKVTQSSRYLVKRTGEKVFLECVQDMDHENMFWYRQDPGLGLRLIYFSYDVKMKEKGDIPEGYSVSREKKERFSLILESASTNQTSMYLCASNLVTNQPQHFGDGTRLSIL.